Listed here are 16 T cell receptor beta chains from one sample, sequenced in a study of regulatory T cells in long-lasting Graves disease. The TCR beta library used iRepertoire HTBI primers with Arm-PCR amplification of CDR3. TCRdb independently ran MiXCR on the multiplex PCR reads; one entry per CDR3 protein. This table has 400,000 to 500,000 distinct CDR3 sequences, 16% appearing once. Regarding time point: newly diagnosed GD, antithyroid drugs for less than 3 months. RNA from PBMCs was the source of the TCR library. The data also belong to a second study, concerning T cells in Graves' hyperthyroidism and ophthalmopathy.

The sample in question was peripheral blood mononuclear cells (PBMCs), obtained at new diagnosis, from a patient treated with antithyroid drugs. The source is a woman aged 25 to 39 with Graves disease.

The table lists this clonotype with a few counts. The CDR3 region is CASSYLKGGSYEQYF. The CDR3 nucleotides are TGTGCCAGCAGTTACCTGAAGGGCGGGAGCTACGAGCAGTACTTC. V is TRBV6-2 or TRBV6-3 and J is TRBJ2-7; 7 bases line up with TRBD2. The germline gives CDR1 MNHEY, CDR2 SVGEGT. The ends lost 2 bases at V and 3 bases at J; junction bases unmatched: 7. CDR3 length: 15 residues.

This clonotype was seen only a few times. V and J are TRBV19 and TRBJ2-5; 10 bases are shared with TRBD2. Germline V gene data show CDR1 as LNHDA and CDR2 as SQIVND (reference sequence). This CDR3 comprises 14 residues. J was trimmed by 5 bases and V by 6 bases; bases with no gene match: 6. The CDR3 is CASRRAGGQETQYF. The CDR3 bases are TGTGCCAGTAGGCGAGCGGGAGGGCAGGAGACCCAGTACTTC. Full variable domain (rest looked up from reference TRBV19 and TRBJ2-5): DGGITQSPKYLFRKEGQNVTLSCEQNLNHDAMYWYRQDPGQGLRLIYYSQIVNDFQKGDIAEGYSVSREKKESFPLTVTSAQKNPTAFYLCASRRAGGQETQYFGPGTRLLVL.

Comment on this clonotype: A much larger clone differs from this one at a single base, so this may be a read error. The CDR3 nucleotides are TGTGCCAGCAGGCCCGCTGAACTTCTCACCTACGAGCAGTTCTTC. It encodes CASRPAELLTYEQFF. The rearrangement links TRBV13 to TRBJ2-7; unclear D gene. With the DNA end fitting TRBJ2-1 better, the J assignment may be wrong. Per the germline V gene, CDR1 is PRHDT and CDR2 is FYEKMQ (reference sequence). This CDR3 is 15 amino acids long.

This clonotype was seen ten or more times. The V gene is TRBV28, the J gene TRBJ1-5; no clear D gene. This CDR3 spans 14 amino acids. Looked up from germline, CDR1 is MDHEN and CDR2 is SYDVKM. V was clipped by 2 bases and J by 5 bases, with 10 bases between them. The CDR3 spells CASSLRDLDQPQHF. The CDR3 DNA reads TGTGCCAGCAGTTTACGGGATTTGGATCAGCCCCAGCATTTT. The whole variable domain, remainder taken from reference TRBV28 and TRBJ1-5, is DVKVTQSSRYLVKRTGEKVFLECVQDMDHENMFWYRQDPGLGLRLIYFSYDVKMKEKGDIPEGYSVSREKKERFSLILESASTNQTSMYLCASSLRDLDQPQHFGDGTRLSIL.

This clonotype was detected only a few times. This chain links TRBV6-2 or TRBV6-3 with TRBJ2-2; tentative D call: TRBD1 (6 bases). This CDR3 comprises 18 residues. Germline values: CDR1 MNHEY, CDR2 SVGEGT. V was trimmed by 0 bases and J by 1 base, leaving 15 bases between them. In DNA, the CDR3 is TGTGCCAGCAGTTACTCGAGATTGGGGGCACTGAACACCGGGGAGCTGTTTTTT. Amino acid sequence: CASSYSRLGALNTGELFF.

Only a few counts were recorded for this clonotype. The chain links TRBV6-4 to TRBJ1-1, with a tentative D call TRBD1 (6 bases). Germline CDR1 MRHNA, CDR2 SNTAGT. V lost 6 bases and J lost 2, with 10 bases in between. The CDR3 extends over 13 amino acids. As DNA, the CDR3 is TGTGCCAGCAGCGCACAGGGAAACACTGAAGCTTTCTTT. This sequence encodes CASSAQGNTEAFF.

The sample holds many counts of this clonotype. The genes are TRBV4-3 and TRBJ1-1; D unresolved. The CDR3 length is 14 residues. Trimming pared 2 bases from V and 1 base from J, leaving 8 bases between. CDR1 LGHNA and CDR2 YSLEER come from the germline V gene. The CDR3 sequence: CASSQMDGNTEAFF. CDR3 DNA sequence: TGCGCCAGCAGCCAAATGGACGGGAACACTGAAGCTTTCTTT.

This clonotype was recorded many times. The rearrangement uses TRBV5-1 and TRBJ1-5, with a possible D match to TRBD1 (6 bases). CDR3 length equals 14 residues. With 2 bases removed from V and 5 bases from J, the gap between germline ends came to 11 bases. CDR1 and CDR2 (germline): SGHRS, YFSETQ. The chain's CDR3 is CASSFASGDQPQHF. As DNA, the CDR3 is TGCGCCAGCAGCTTTGCGTCAGGGGATCAGCCCCAGCATTTT.

This clonotype has a single count. The rearrangement links TRBV20-1 to TRBJ2-7, with 12 bases matching TRBD2. The CDR3 extends over 16 amino acids. The V gene end was trimmed by 6 bases and the J gene end by 5 bases; junction bases not matched to a gene: 14. Germline V gives CDR1 DFQATT, CDR2 SNEGSKA (reference sequence). Here the CDR3 reads CSATGLAGPIGNEQYF. In DNA form, the CDR3 reads TGCAGTGCCACTGGACTAGCGGGACCTATCGGGAACGAGCAGTACTTC.

At least ten counts were recorded for this clonotype. This chain connects TRBV12-3 or TRBV12-4 to TRBJ2-3, with 7 nucleotides matching TRBD1. V lost 7 bases and J lost 6; bases outside the gene matches: 7. This CDR3 region has 13 residues. CDR3 in amino acids: CASNLLQGDTQYF. The DNA of the CDR3 is TGTGCCAGCAACTTGCTACAGGGGGATACGCAGTATTTT.

This clonotype was recorded at least ten times. The chain has TRBV7-2 and TRBJ2-7; 14 positions agree with TRBD2. V shed 3 bases and J 7 bases; nucleotides not matched to a gene: 5. This CDR3 spans 15 amino acids. Germline V gives CDR1 SGHTA, CDR2 FQGNSA. The DNA of the CDR3 is TGTGCCAGCAGCTTTGGACTAGCGGGAGGTCGGGAGCAGTACTTC. Protein product: CASSFGLAGGREQYF.

The V gene is TRBV7-9, the J gene TRBJ1-6; the D gene is possibly TRBD1 (6 bases). The CDR3 has 12 amino acids. The ends were cut back, 8 bases at V and 8 bases at J, with 10 bases in the middle. The germline gives CDR1 SEHNR, CDR2 FQNEAQ (reference sequence). CDR3 DNA: TGTGCCAGCCGTGAGGGGGATTCACCCCTCCACTTT. It translates to CASREGDSPLHF.

This clonotype has ten or more counts. CDR3 residues: CASGLSGGTEAFF. DNA of the CDR3: TGTGCTAGTGGCCTTTCAGGGGGCACTGAAGCTTTCTTT. This rearrangement joins TRBV12-5 to TRBJ1-1; 7 nucleotides align to TRBD1. The ends lost 6 bases at V and 4 bases at J; junction bases unmatched: 5. Looked up from germline, CDR1 is LGHNT and CDR2 is FRNRAP. The CDR3 spans 13 residues.

This clonotype was seen many times. The V and J genes are TRBV9 and TRBJ2-7; TRBD2 is a possible D gene (5 bases). Germline values: CDR1 SGDLS, CDR2 YYNGEE. The CDR3 runs to 14 residues. V gave up 3 bases and J gave up 0 bases, with 10 bases separating them. CDR3 loop: CASSGSGRSYEQYF. The CDR3, as DNA: TGTGCCAGCAGCGGAAGCGGCCGCTCCTACGAGCAGTACTTC.

Ten or more counts support this clonotype. The CDR3 bases are TGTGCCAGCAGCTCCCTAGGACGGAATGAGCAGTTCTTC. Translating it yields CASSSLGRNEQFF. The rearrangement uses TRBV7-2 and TRBJ2-1; no clear D gene. V was cut by 4 bases and J by 7 bases, with 11 bases left in between. CDR3 length: 13 residues. The germline gives CDR1 SGHTA, CDR2 FQGNSA. Combining the CDR3 with reference TRBV7-2 and TRBJ2-1 gives the whole variable domain GAGVSQSPSNKVTEKGKDVELRCDPISGHTALYWYRQSLGQGLEFLIYFQGNSAPDKSGLPSDRFSAERTGGSVSTLTIQRTQQEDSAVYLCASSSLGRNEQFFGPGTRLTVL.

This clonotype was counted at least ten times. The DNA of the CDR3 is TGCGCCAGCAGACCGCAGGGAGGAGGCACAGATACGCAGTATTTT. This translates into CASRPQGGGTDTQYF. The chain uses TRBV4-3 and TRBJ2-3, with a weak D call TRBD2 (6 bases). Germline values: CDR1 LGHNA, CDR2 YSLEER. Trimming shortened V by 6 bases and J by 1 base, and 14 bases separated the two germline ends. The CDR3 has 15 residues.